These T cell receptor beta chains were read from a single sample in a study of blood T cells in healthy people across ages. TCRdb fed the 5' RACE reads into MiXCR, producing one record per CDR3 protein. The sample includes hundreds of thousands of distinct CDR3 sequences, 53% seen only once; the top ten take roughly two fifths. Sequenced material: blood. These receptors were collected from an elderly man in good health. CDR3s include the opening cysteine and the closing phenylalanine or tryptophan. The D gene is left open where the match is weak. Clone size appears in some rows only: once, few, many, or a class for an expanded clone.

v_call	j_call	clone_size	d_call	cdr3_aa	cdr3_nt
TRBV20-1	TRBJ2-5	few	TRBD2	CSARDPLAGGTQYF	TGCAGTGCTAGAGATCCACTAGCGGGGGGGACCCAGTACTTC
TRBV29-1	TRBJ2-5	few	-	CSERRGDGETQYF	TGCAGCGAAAGAAGGGGTGATGGGGAGACCCAGTACTTC
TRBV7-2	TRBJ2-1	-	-	CASSLPYNEQFF	TGTGCCAGCAGCTTGCCTTACAATGAGCAGTTCTTC
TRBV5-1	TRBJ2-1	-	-	CASSLGGSTLEQFF	TGCGCCAGCAGCTTGGGGGGCTCAACCTTAGAGCAGTTCTTC
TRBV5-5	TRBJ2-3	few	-	CASSPDSFTDTQYF	TGTGCCAGCAGCCCGGACAGCTTCACAGATACGCAGTATTTT
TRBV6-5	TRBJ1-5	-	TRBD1	CASSTPGGGQPQHF	TGTGCCAGCAGTACCCCAGGGGGAGGGCAGCCCCAGCATTTT
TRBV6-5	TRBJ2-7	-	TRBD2	CASSYSAEAGGTYEQYF	TGTGCCAGCAGTTACTCTGCCGAAGCGGGAGGGACCTACGAGCAGTACTTC
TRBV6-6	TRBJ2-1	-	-	CASSPPDKHNEQFF	TGTGCCAGCAGTCCTCCCGACAAGCACAATGAGCAGTTCTTC
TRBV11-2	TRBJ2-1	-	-	CASRSIGLSRYEQFF	TGTGCCAGCAGATCGATCGGACTAAGTCGGTATGAGCAGTTCTTC
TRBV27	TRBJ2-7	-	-	CASSRTGTLYEQYF	TGTGCCAGCAGCCGGACCGGGACCCTCTACGAGCAGTACTTC
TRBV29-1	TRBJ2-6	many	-	CSVDGGANVLTF	TGCAGCGTTGATGGAGGGGCCAACGTCCTGACTTTC
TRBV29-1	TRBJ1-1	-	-	CSGEFRATAFF	TGCAGCGGAGAGTTTCGGGCCACGGCTTTCTTT
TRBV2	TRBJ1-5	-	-	CASSQGAVSNQPQHF	TGTGCCAGCAGCCAAGGGGCTGTTAGCAATCAGCCCCAGCATTTT
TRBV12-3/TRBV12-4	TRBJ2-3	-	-	CASSQEDTQYF	TGTGCCAGCAGTCAGGAAGATACGCAGTATTTT
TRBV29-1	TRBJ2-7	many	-	CSVEGVYEQYF	TGCAGCGTTGAAGGCGTCTACGAGCAGTACTTC
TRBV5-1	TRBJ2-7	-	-	CAGSLELASYEQYF	TGCGCCGGCAGCTTGGAACTAGCCTCCTACGAGCAGTACTTC
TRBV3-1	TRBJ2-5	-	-	CASSQGRQETQYF	TGTGCCAGCAGCCAAGGGCGTCAAGAGACCCAGTACTTC
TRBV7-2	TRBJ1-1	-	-	CASSTRTAMNTEAFF	TGTGCCAGCAGCACTCGGACAGCCATGAACACTGAAGCTTTCTTT
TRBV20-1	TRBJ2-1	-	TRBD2	CSPRLSGTYNEQFF	TGCAGTCCCAGGTTGAGCGGGACCTACAATGAGCAGTTCTTC
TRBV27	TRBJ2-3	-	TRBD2	CASSPTPGLAGLRYAYF	TGTGCCAGCAGTCCTACACCGGGACTAGCGGGTCTCAGATACGCGTATTTT
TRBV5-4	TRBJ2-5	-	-	CASSTDPQETQYF	TGTGCCAGCAGCACGGACCCCCAAGAGACCCAGTACTTC
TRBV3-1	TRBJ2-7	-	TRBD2	CASSQNLGTSGLFGEQYF	TGTGCCAGCAGCCAAAACCTCGGGACTAGCGGACTATTTGGCGAGCAGTACTTC
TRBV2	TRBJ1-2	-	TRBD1	CASSPQGEGYGYTF	TGTGCCAGCAGTCCACAGGGGGAGGGATATGGCTACACCTTC